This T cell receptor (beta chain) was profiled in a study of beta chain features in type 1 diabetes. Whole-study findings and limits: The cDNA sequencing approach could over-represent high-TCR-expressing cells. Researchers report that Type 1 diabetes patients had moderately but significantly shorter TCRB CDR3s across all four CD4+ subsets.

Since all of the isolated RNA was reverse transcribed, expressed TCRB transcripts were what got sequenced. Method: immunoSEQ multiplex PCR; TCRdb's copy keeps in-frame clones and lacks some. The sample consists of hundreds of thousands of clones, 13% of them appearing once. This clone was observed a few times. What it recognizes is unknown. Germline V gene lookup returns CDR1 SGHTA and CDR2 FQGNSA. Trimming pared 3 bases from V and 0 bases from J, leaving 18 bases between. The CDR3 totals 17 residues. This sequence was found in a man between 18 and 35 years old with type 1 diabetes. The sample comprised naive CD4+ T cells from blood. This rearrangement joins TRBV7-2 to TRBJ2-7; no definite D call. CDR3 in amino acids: CASSFPNTSIYSYEQYF. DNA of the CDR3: TGTGCCAGCAGCTTTCCAAACACAAGCATTTACTCCTACGAGCAGTACTTC. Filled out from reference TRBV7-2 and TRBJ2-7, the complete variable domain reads GAGVSQSPSNKVTEKGKDVELRCDPISGHTALYWYRQSLGQGLEFLIYFQGNSAPDKSGLPSDRFSAERTGGSVSTLTIQRTQQEDSAVYLCASSFPNTSIYSYEQYFGPGTRLTVT.